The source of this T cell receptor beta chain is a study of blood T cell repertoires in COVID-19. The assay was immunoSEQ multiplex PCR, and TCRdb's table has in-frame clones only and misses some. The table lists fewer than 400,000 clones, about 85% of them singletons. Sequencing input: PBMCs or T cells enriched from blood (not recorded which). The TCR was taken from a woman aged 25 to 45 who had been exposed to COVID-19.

The DNA for the CDR3 is TGTGCCAGCAGCCCACAAACGGGAATCTCTCAAGAGACCCAGTACTTC. It is translated as CASSPQTGISQETQYF. The chain has TRBV5-5 and TRBJ2-5; D may be TRBD2 (5 bases). In germline, CDR1 is SGHKS, CDR2 YYEKEE (reference sequence). Trimming removed 4 bases from V and 2 bases from J, with 18 bases in between. This CDR3 spans 16 amino acids. The whole variable domain, remainder taken from reference TRBV5-5 and TRBJ2-5, is DAGVTQSPTHLIKTRGQQVTLRCSPISGHKSVSWYQQVLGQGPQFIFQYYEKEERGRGNFPDRFSARQFPNYSSELNVNALLLGDSALYLCASSPQTGISQETQYFGPGTRLLVL.